The 17 T cell receptor beta chains below come from one sample, sequenced in a study of blood T cell repertoires in COVID-19. The data were produced by immunoSEQ multiplex PCR, yet TCRdb's version contains in-frame clones alone and is incomplete. The data show over 150,000 clones, with over 75% seen just once and 0.6% to 0.65% held by the top ten. Sequencing was done on a sample of peripheral blood. The receptors originated from a man between 60 and 75 years old with COVID-19, enrolled during active disease.

V gene TRBV3-1 (or the pseudogene TRBV3-2) combines with J gene TRBJ1-1; tentative D call: TRBD1 (5 bases). Trimming took 8 bases from V and 3 from J, leaving 10 bases between them. Germline V gives CDR1 LGHDT, CDR2 YNNKEL (reference sequence). This CDR3 has 12 amino acids. The CDR3 sequence: CASQDRYTEAFF. CDR3 in DNA: TGTGCCAGCCAAGACAGATACACTGAAGCTTTCTTT.

The V call is TRBV24-1, the J call TRBJ1-5; 9 bases are shared with TRBD1. The CDR3 has 15 residues. Losses at the gene ends were 4 bases for V and 7 bases for J; bases not matched to a gene: 7. The germline CDR1 and CDR2 sequences are KGHDR and SFDVKD. The CDR3 sequence is CATSETGQGAQPQHF. The DNA for the CDR3 is TGTGCCACCAGTGAGACGGGACAGGGAGCCCAGCCCCAGCATTTT.

The rearrangement links TRBV6-2 or TRBV6-3 to TRBJ1-2; TRBD1 aligns across 7 bases. V shed 4 bases and J 7 bases; nucleotides not matched to a gene: 9. CDR3 length: 14 amino acids. Per germline, CDR1 MNHEY and CDR2 SVGEGT. CDR3 in amino acids: CASSLQGFMFGYTF. The CDR3 DNA follows: TGTGCCAGCAGTTTACAGGGGTTTATGTTTGGCTACACCTTC.

The V and J genes are TRBV4-3 and TRBJ1-4; TRBD1 might be the D (5 bases). Germline CDR1 LGHNA, CDR2 YSLEER. Trimming removed 5 bases at V and 0 bases at J, with 10 bases between. This CDR3 is built from 15 residues. DNA of the CDR3: TGCGCCAGCAGCAGACAGCAGGCAACTAATGAAAAACTGTTTTTT. Its translation: CASSRQQATNEKLFF.

V gene TRBV6-5 combines with J gene TRBJ1-2; 9 bases match TRBD1. This CDR3 has 14 residues. Germline V gene data show CDR1 as MNHEY and CDR2 as SVGAGI. The V and J ends lost 7 bases and 4 bases, in that order; junction bases with no gene match: 7. The CDR3 loop is CASTRGTGPYGYTF. Here the CDR3 DNA reads TGTGCCAGCACCCGGGGGACAGGGCCCTATGGCTACACCTTC.

This sequence joins TRBV6-4 and TRBJ2-3; tentative D call: TRBD2 (6 bases). V was pared by 0 bases and J by 3 bases, with 16 bases between. Germline loops: CDR1 MRHNA, CDR2 SNTAGT. CDR3 size: 17 residues. Here the CDR3 DNA reads TGTGCCAGCAGTGACTCGGAGGGGAGCGGTGGGACAGATACGCAGTATTTT. Translation gives CASSDSEGSGGTDTQYF.

There are a few counts of this clone. The chain has TRBV28 and TRBJ1-2, with D possibly TRBD1 on 6 matching bases. V shed 8 bases and J shed 0 bases, with 10 bases lying between them. Germline V gene data show CDR1 as MDHEN and CDR2 as SYDVKM. The CDR3 sequence is 13 residues long. The CDR3 here is CASGGGSNYGYTF. Written as DNA, the CDR3 is TGTGCCAGCGGGGGGGGCTCTAACTATGGCTACACCTTC.

The rearrangement uses TRBV20-1 and TRBJ1-1; D ambiguous. The CDR3 has 12 residues. V was clipped by 5 bases and J by 0 bases, with 7 bases between them. Germline CDR1 DFQATT, CDR2 SNEGSKA (reference sequence). Here the CDR3 DNA reads TGCAGTGCTGGTGGAGTGAACACTGAAGCTTTCTTT. Translated: CSAGGVNTEAFF.

The chain is built from TRBV28 and TRBJ1-4; D is uncertain. The V end lost 2 bases, the J end lost 13 bases, and 11 bases lay between the germline ends. The CDR3 has 12 residues. Germline V gene lookup returns CDR1 MDHEN and CDR2 SYDVKM. CDR3 sequence reads: CASSLRGWRLFF. The CDR3 DNA reads as TGTGCCAGCAGTTTACGGGGATGGAGACTGTTTTTT. Using reference TRBV28 and TRBJ1-4 for the parts outside the CDR3, the full variable domain is DVKVTQSSRYLVKRTGEKVFLECVQDMDHENMFWYRQDPGLGLRLIYFSYDVKMKEKGDIPEGYSVSREKKERFSLILESASTNQTSMYLCASSLRGWRLFFGSGTQLSVL.

The J gene is TRBJ1-1, the V gene TRBV25-1; D remains ambiguous. Germline CDR1 is MGHDK and CDR2 is SYGVNS. V lost 4 bases to trimming and J lost 6 bases, with 15 bases between them. This CDR3 has 14 amino acids. The CDR3 DNA sequence: TGTGCCAGCAGTGTGGGCCCGCTGGGCGCTGAAGCTTTCTTT. This translates into CASSVGPLGAEAFF.

A note on this clone: Germline is not matched at one junction end, which may reflect a read error. In DNA form, the CDR3 reads TGTGCCAGCAGTGAAGTAGCAGAATCGGCCTTC. As protein: CASSEVAESAF. The chain has TRBV6-1 and TRBJ1-2; D not resolved. Germline-derived CDR1 and CDR2 are MNHNS and SASEGT. CDR3 length: 11 amino acids.

The chain employs TRBV6-5 and TRBJ1-2; 9 bases match TRBD1. The CDR3 length is 16 residues. V lost 0 bases to trimming and J lost 7 bases; unmatched junction nucleotides: 9. Germline V CDR1 and CDR2: MNHEY, SVGAGI. The CDR3 is CASSYSSGQGTSGYTF. Here the CDR3 DNA reads TGTGCCAGCAGTTACTCCTCGGGACAGGGTACTTCTGGCTACACCTTC.

V and J are TRBV7-8 and TRBJ1-1; 12 nucleotides match TRBD1. Germline V gives CDR1 SGHVS, CDR2 FQNEAQ. The CDR3 totals 15 residues. The ends lost 5 bases at V and 4 bases at J; junction bases unmatched: 5. CDR3 amino acids: CASSRDRGLGTEAFF. The CDR3 region has the DNA TGTGCCAGCAGCCGGGACAGGGGGCTAGGCACTGAAGCTTTCTTT. Filled out from reference TRBV7-8 and TRBJ1-1, the complete variable domain reads GAGVSQSPRYKVAKRGQDVALRCDPISGHVSLFWYQQALGQGPEFLTYFQNEAQLDKSGLPSDRFFAERPEGSVSTLKIQRTQQEDSAVYLCASSRDRGLGTEAFFGQGTRLTVV.

This clone was seen only a few times. The chain combines TRBV6-5 with TRBJ2-7; D is undetermined. V lost 6 bases and J lost 2, with 11 bases in between. The CDR3 is made up of 13 amino acids. Germline V gene lookup returns CDR1 MNHEY and CDR2 SVGAGI. In DNA form, the CDR3 reads TGTGCCAGCAGCAAGACTGTAGCCTACGAGCAGTACTTC. Translating gives CASSKTVAYEQYF.

The chain combines TRBV7-2 with TRBJ2-7; D possibly corresponds to TRBD1 (6 bases). This CDR3 has 14 amino acids. The V gene lost 5 bases and the J gene lost 1 base, with 12 bases spanning the gap. Looked up from germline, CDR1 is SGHTA and CDR2 is FQGNSA. CDR3 protein: CASSNTGQSYEQYF. CDR3 coding DNA: TGTGCCAGCAGCAACACGGGACAATCCTACGAGCAGTACTTC.

In this sample, this clone turned up once. The chain employs TRBV11-2 and TRBJ1-2; a possible D gene is TRBD1 (6 bases). The CDR3 loop spans 16 amino acids. Germline assignment: CDR1 SGHAT and CDR2 FQNNGV. The V gene lost 0 bases and the J gene lost 6 bases, with 17 bases spanning the gap. The CDR3 bases are TGTGCCAGCAGCTTAGACTCTCGGGGGGCGGACCATGGCTACACCTTC. Its protein is CASSLDSRGADHGYTF.

The genes are TRBV19 and TRBJ1-1; D is uncertain. Germline CDR1 LNHDA, CDR2 SQIVND (reference sequence). V shed 3 bases and J shed 2 bases, with 4 bases lying between them. The length of the CDR3 is 12 residues. As DNA, the CDR3 is TGTGCCAGTAGTATTATTAACACTGAAGCTTTCTTT. It specifies CASSIINTEAFF.